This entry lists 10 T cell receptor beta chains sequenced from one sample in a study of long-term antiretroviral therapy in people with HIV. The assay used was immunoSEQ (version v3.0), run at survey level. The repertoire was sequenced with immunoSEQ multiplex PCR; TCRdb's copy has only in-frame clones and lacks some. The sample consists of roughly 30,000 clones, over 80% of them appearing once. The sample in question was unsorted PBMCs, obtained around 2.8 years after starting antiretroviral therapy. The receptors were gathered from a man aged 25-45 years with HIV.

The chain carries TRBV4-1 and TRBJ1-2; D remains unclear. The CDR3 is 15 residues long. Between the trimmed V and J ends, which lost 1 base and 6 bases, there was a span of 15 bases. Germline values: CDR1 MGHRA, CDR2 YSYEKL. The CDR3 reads CASSQVLREEHGYTF. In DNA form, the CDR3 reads TGCGCCAGCAGCCAAGTCCTGAGGGAGGAGCATGGCTACACCTTC.

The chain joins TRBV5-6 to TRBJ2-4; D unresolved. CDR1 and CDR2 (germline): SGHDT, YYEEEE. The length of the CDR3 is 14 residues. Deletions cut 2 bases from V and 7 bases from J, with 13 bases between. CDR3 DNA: TGTGCCAGCAGCTTAGGTTTGGTGGGTAACATTCAGTACTTC. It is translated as CASSLGLVGNIQYF.

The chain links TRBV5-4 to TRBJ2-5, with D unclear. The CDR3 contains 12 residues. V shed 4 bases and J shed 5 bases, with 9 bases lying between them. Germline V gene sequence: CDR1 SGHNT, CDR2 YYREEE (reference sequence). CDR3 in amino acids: CASSLQQETQYF. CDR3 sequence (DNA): TGTGCCAGCAGCCTACAGCAGGAGACCCAGTACTTC.

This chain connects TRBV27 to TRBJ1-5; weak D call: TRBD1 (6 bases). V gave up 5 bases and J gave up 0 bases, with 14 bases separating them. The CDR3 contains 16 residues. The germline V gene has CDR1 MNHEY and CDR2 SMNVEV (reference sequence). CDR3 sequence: CASSGGGSLSNQPQHF. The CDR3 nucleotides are TGTGCCAGCAGTGGGGGGGGCAGCCTTAGCAATCAGCCCCAGCATTTT.

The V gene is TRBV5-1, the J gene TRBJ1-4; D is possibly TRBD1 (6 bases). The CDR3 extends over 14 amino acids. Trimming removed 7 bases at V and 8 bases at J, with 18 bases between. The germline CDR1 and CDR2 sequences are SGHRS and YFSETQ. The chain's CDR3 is CASGGQGRGEKLFF. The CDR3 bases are TGCGCCAGCGGGGGGCAGGGGAGAGGAGAAAAACTGTTTTTT.

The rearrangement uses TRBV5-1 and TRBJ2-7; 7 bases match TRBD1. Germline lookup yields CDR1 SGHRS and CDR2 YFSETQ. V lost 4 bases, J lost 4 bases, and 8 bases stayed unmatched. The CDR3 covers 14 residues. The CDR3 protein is CASSRIPGGYEQYF. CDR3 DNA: TGCGCCAGCAGCCGTATCCCAGGGGGTTACGAGCAGTACTTC.

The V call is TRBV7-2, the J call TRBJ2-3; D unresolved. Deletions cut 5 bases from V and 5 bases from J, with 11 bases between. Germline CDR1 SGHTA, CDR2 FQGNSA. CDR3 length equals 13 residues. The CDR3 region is CASSPTLGDTQYF. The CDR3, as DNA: TGTGCCAGCAGCCCAACGTTGGGAGATACGCAGTATTTT.

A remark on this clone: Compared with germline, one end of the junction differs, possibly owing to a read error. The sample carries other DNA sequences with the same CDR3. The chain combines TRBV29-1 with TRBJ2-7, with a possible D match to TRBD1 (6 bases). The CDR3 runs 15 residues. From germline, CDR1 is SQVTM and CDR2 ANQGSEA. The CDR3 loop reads CSVKALTGVSYEQYF. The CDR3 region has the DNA TGCAGCGTTAAAGCCCTGACAGGAGTCTCCTACGAGCAATACTTC.

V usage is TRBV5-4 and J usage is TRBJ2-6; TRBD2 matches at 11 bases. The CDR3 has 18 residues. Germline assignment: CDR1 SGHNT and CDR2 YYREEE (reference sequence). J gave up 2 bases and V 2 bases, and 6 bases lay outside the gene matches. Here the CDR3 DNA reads TGTGCCAGCAGCTTCTTCCTAGCGGGGGGCGCTGGGGCCAACGTCCTGACTTTC. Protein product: CASSFFLAGGAGANVLTF.

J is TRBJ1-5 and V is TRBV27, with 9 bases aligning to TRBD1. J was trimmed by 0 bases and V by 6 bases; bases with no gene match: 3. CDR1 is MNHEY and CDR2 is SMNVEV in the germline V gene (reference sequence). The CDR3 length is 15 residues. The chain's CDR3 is CASRRQGDSNQPQHF. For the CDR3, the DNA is TGTGCCAGCAGGAGACAGGGGGATAGCAATCAGCCCCAGCATTTT.